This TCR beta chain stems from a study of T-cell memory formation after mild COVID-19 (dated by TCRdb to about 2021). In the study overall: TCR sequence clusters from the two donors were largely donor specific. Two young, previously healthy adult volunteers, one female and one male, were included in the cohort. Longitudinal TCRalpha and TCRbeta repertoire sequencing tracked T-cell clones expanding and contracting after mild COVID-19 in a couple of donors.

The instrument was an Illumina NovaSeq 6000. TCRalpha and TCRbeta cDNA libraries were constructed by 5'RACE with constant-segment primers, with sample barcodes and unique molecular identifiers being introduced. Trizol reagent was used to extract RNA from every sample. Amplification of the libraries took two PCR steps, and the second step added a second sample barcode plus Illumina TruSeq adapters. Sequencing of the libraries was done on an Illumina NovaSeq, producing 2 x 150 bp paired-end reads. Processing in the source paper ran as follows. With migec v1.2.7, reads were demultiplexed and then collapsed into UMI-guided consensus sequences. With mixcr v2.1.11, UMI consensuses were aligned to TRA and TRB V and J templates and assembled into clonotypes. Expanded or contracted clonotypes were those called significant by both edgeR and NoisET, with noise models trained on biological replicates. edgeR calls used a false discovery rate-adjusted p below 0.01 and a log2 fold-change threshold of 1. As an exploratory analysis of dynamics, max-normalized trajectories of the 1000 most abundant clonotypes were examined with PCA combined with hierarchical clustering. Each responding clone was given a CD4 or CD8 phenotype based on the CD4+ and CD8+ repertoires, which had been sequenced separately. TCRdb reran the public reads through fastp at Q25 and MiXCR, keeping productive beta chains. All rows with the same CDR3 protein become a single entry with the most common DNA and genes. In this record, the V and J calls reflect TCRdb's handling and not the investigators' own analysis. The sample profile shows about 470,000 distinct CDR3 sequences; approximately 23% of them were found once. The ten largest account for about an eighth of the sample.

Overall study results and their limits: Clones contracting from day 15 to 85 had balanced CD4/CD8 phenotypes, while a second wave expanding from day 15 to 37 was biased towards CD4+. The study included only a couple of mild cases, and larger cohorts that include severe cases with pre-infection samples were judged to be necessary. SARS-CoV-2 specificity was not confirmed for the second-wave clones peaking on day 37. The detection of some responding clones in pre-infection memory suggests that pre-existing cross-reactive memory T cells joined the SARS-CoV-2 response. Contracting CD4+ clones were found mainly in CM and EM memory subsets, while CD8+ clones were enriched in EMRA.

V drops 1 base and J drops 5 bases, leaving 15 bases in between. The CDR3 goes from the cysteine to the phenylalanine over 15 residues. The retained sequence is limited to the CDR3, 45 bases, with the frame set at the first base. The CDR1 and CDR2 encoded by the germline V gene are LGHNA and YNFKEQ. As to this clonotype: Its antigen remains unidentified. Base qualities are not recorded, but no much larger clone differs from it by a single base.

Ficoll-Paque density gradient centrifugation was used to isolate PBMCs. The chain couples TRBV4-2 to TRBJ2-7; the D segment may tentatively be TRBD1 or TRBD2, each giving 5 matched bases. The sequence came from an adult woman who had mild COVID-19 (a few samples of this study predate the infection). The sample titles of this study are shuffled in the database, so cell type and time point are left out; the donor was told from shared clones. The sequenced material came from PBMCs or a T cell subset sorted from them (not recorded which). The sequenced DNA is TGTGCCAGCAGCCAAGTACTACCTCTGGGGGACGAGCAGTACTTC. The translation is CASSQVLPLGDEQYF.